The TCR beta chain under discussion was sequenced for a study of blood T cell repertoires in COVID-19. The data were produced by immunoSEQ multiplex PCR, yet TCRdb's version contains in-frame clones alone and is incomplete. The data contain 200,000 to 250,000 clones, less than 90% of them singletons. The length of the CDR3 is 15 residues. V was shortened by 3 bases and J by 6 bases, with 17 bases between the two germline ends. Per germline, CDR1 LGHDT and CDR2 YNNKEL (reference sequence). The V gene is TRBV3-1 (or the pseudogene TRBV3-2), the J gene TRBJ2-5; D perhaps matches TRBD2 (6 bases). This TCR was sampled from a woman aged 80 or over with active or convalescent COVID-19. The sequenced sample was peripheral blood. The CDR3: CASSHLLRAGKTQYF. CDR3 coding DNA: TGTGCCAGCAGCCACCTCCTGAGGGCGGGGAAGACCCAGTACTTC.